This paragraph covers one T cell receptor beta chain sequence. Only in-frame clones appear in the TCRdb table, and some are missing; sequencing was by immunoSEQ multiplex PCR. The sample carries 180,000 or so clones, roughly 76% recorded once. V lost 3 bases and J lost 4, with 7 bases in between. The germline V gene encodes CDR1 LNHDA and CDR2 SQIVND (reference sequence). This CDR3 comprises 13 residues. These data come from a study of blood T cell repertoires in COVID-19. The specimen was peripheral blood. The TCR comes from a middle-aged woman with COVID-19, enrolled during active disease. The V call is TRBV19, the J call TRBJ2-1; weak D call: TRBD2 (5 bases). The CDR3 loop reads CASSIGDYNEQFF. DNA for the CDR3: TGTGCCAGTAGTATCGGGGATTACAATGAGCAGTTCTTC. Together with reference TRBV19 and TRBJ2-1, the CDR3 gives the full variable domain: DGGITQSPKYLFRKEGQNVTLSCEQNLNHDAMYWYRQDPGQGLRLIYYSQIVNDFQKGDIAEGYSVSREKKESFPLTVTSAQKNPTAFYLCASSIGDYNEQFFGPGTRLTVL.